The T cell receptor (beta chain) under discussion was sequenced for a study of blood T cell repertoires in COVID-19. Study as a whole: COVID-19 samples collected from the United States, Italy and Spain covered acute and convalescent phases. T cells, B-cell-depleted T cells, or PBMCs supplied cDNA or gDNA.

As originally analysed: Nucleated cell number was recorded as an estimate derived from reference gene primer amplification. TCRdb keeps only in-frame clones here, not all; method: immunoSEQ multiplex PCR. The V and J calls and clone size were taken over from that table, and D and trimming were inferred from the DNA. The profile shows fewer than 300,000 clones, nearly 90% of them singletons. Trimming removed 2 bases from V and 3 bases from J; junction bases left unmatched: 3. The CDR3 runs 15 residues. Germline V gene data show CDR1 as SNHLY and CDR2 as FYNNEI. The source of this sequence is a man between 18 and 29 years old with active or convalescent COVID-19. The sequencing sample was made of peripheral blood. The chain is built from TRBV2 and TRBJ2-2; the match to TRBD1 covers 7 bases. The CDR3 coding sequence is TGTGCCAGCAGTGAAAGGACAGGAGACACCGGGGAGCTGTTTTTT. The encoded protein is CASSERTGDTGELFF.